Listed below are T cell receptor beta chains from one sample, sequenced in a study of shared T cell receptors in the human thymus. Produced via immunoSEQ multiplex PCR; TCRdb's table is partial and in-frame only. In the table there are about 400,000 clones, about 95% of which are singletons. What was sequenced was thymocytes. These receptors all come from a human donor. CDR3s include the opening cysteine and the closing phenylalanine or tryptophan. The D gene is left open where the match is weak. Not every row has a clone size; where given, it reads once, few, many or a size class.

>TRBJ2-7|TRBV6-5|14|NA|NA
CASSYSRIPGEQYF
TGTGCCAGCAGTTACTCGAGAATTCCGGGTGAGCAGTACTTC
>TRBJ2-1|TRBV5-1|15|once|TRBD2
CASSRLAGVKNEQFF
TGCGCCAGCAGCAGACTAGCGGGAGTCAAGAATGAGCAGTTCTTC
>TRBJ2-7|TRBV5-6|17|NA|TRBD1
CASSPWGRDRHSYEQYF
TGTGCCAGCAGCCCCTGGGGGCGGGACAGGCACTCCTACGAGCAGTACTTC
>TRBJ2-7|TRBV25-1|14|NA|TRBD2
CASSGREDSYEQYF
TGTGCCAGCAGTGGGCGGGAGGACTCCTACGAGCAGTACTTC
>TRBJ1-2|TRBV6-4|17|NA|NA
CASSDRTSGFCKDGYTF
TGTGCCAGCAGTGACCGGACTAGTGGGTTCTGTAAGGATGGCTACACCTTC
>TRBJ1-5|TRBV6-4|17|NA|NA
CASSDSYIGYGNQPQHF
TGTGCCAGCAGTGACTCGTATATCGGGTATGGCAATCAGCCCCAGCATTTT
>TRBJ2-2|TRBV4-1|20|NA|NA
CASSQVFRAGREPNTGELFF
TGCGCCAGCAGCCAAGTGTTTAGGGCAGGGCGGGAACCGAACACCGGGGAGCTGTTTTTT
>TRBJ2-2|TRBV7-9|13|NA|NA
CASSPGPTGELFF
TGTGCCAGCAGCCCCGGACCTACCGGGGAGCTGTTTTTT
>TRBJ2-7|TRBV7-6|15|NA|NA
CASSSSGQLDYEQYF
TGTGCCAGCAGCTCATCGGGACAATTGGACTACGAGCAGTACTTC
>TRBJ2-1|TRBV27|17|NA|TRBD2
CASSLRTSGSQNNEQFF
TGTGCCAGCAGTCTCCGGACTAGCGGGAGCCAAAACAATGAGCAGTTCTTC
>TRBJ1-5|TRBV16|12|few|NA
CASSPGGQPQHF
TGTGCCAGCAGCCCCGGGGGTCAGCCCCAGCATTTT
>TRBJ2-1|TRBV5-4|17|once|NA
CASSLNREIGSYNEQFF
TGTGCCAGCAGCTTGAATAGGGAAATAGGTTCCTACAATGAGCAGTTCTTC
>TRBJ2-1|TRBV15|17|once|NA
CATSRNRGDSSYNEQFF
TGTGCCACCAGCAGGAACCGGGGGGACAGCTCCTACAATGAGCAGTTCTTC
>TRBJ2-1|TRBV14|15|NA|TRBD1
CASSLMGTGVWEQFF
TGTGCCAGCAGCCTCATGGGGACAGGGGTTTGGGAGCAGTTCTTC
>TRBJ1-1|TRBV5-5|14|NA|NA
CASSFTTGGIEAFF
TGTGCCAGCAGCTTTACGACTGGGGGAATTGAAGCTTTCTTT
>TRBJ2-7|TRBV28|12|NA|NA
CASSLEIYEQYF
TGTGCCAGCAGTTTGGAGATCTACGAGCAGTACTTC
>TRBJ1-1|TRBV7-7|14|NA|NA
CASSPDPTGEEAFF
TGTGCCAGCAGCCCCGACCCTACAGGTGAGGAAGCTTTCTTT
>TRBJ2-7|TRBV28|12|NA|NA
CASSVQDYEQYF
TGTGCCAGCAGTGTACAAGACTACGAGCAGTACTTC
>TRBJ2-6|TRBV13|19|NA|TRBD1
CASSLVFGQGISGANVLTF
TGTGCCAGCAGCTTAGTCTTTGGACAGGGCATCTCTGGGGCCAACGTCCTGACTTTC
>TRBJ2-7|TRBV28|13|once|TRBD2
CAIRRTSSYEQYF
TGTGCCATTCGACGGACTAGCTCCTACGAGCAGTACTTC
>TRBJ2-7|TRBV5-1|14|NA|NA
CASSASRGGREQYF
TGCGCCAGCAGCGCCTCCCGGGGTGGGAGAGAGCAGTACTTC
>TRBJ2-1|TRBV5-1|18|NA|TRBD2
CASSPARLAGLSYNEQFF
TGCGCCAGCAGCCCGGCTAGGCTAGCGGGGCTCTCCTACAATGAGCAGTTCTTC
>TRBJ2-1|TRBV5-4|18|NA|TRBD2
CASSLESLAGASINEQFF
TGTGCCAGCAGCTTGGAGTCGTTAGCGGGAGCGTCTATCAATGAGCAGTTCTTC
>TRBJ2-7|TRBV5-4|15|few|NA
CASSFSGIPSYEQYF
TGTGCCAGCAGCTTTTCCGGTATACCGTCCTACGAGCAGTACTTC
>TRBJ1-2|TRBV7-2|17|NA|NA
CASILRRDGVANYGYTF
TGTGCCAGCATCTTAAGGAGGGACGGGGTCGCTAACTATGGCTACACCTTC
>TRBJ2-7|TRBV6-4|15|NA|TRBD2
CASSDRLAGAGEQYF
TGTGCCAGCAGTGACAGACTAGCGGGAGCGGGCGAGCAGTACTTC
>TRBJ2-1|TRBV16|17|NA|NA
CASSQFFGEGSYNEQFF
TGTGCCAGCAGCCAATTTTTCGGGGAAGGTTCCTACAATGAGCAGTTCTTC
>TRBJ1-2|TRBV20-1|11|NA|TRBD1
CSARTGGGYTF
TGCAGTGCACGGACAGGGGGAGGCTACACCTTC
>TRBJ1-1|TRBV7-9|15|NA|NA
CASSLNDMGNTEAFF
TGTGCCAGCAGCTTAAATGACATGGGGAACACTGAAGCTTTCTTT
>TRBJ2-1|TRBV7-9|17|NA|TRBD2
CASSLGSGGRWYNEQFF
TGTGCCAGCAGCTTAGGATCGGGCGGGAGGTGGTACAATGAGCAGTTCTTC
>TRBJ1-1|TRBV28|19|NA|NA
CASGRLRGISGDLNTEAFF
TGTGCCAGCGGGAGACTCAGGGGAATATCGGGGGACCTGAACACTGAAGCTTTCTTT
>TRBJ2-1|TRBV27|16|NA|TRBD2
CASRLVGLAEYNEQFF
TGTGCCAGCCGTTTGGTTGGACTAGCGGAGTACAATGAGCAGTTCTTC
>TRBJ1-2|TRBV10-3|15|once|TRBD1
CAISLDRDTFYGYTF
TGTGCCATCAGTTTGGACAGGGATACTTTCTATGGCTACACCTTC
>TRBJ1-2|TRBV19|13|NA|NA
CASSIPQDYGYTF
TGTGCCAGTAGTATCCCCCAGGACTATGGCTACACCTTC
>TRBJ2-1|TRBV5-4|15|NA|TRBD2
CASSLASGAHNEQFF
TGTGCCAGCAGCTTGGCCAGCGGGGCTCACAATGAGCAGTTCTTC
>TRBJ2-2|TRBV15|18|few|NA
CATSREFFGGTNTGELFF
TGTGCCACCAGCAGAGAATTTTTTGGCGGGACGAACACCGGGGAGCTGTTTTTT